This T cell receptor (beta chain) was retrieved from a study of beta chain features in type 1 diabetes. A note on this clone: The antigen is undetermined.

Study-level points and caveats: Shortening that was moderate but significant affected the TCRB CDR3s of Type 1 diabetes patients in all four CD4+ subsets.

Sequencing targeted expressed TCRB transcripts, as all isolated RNA had been reverse transcribed. Libraries were prepared by immunoSEQ multiplex PCR; TCRdb keeps only in-frame clonotypes and omits some of them. The data hold 600,000 or so clones, with around 15% observed a single time. Source material: naive CD4+ T cells from blood. This TCR was sampled from a man aged 18 to 29 with type 1 diabetes.

CDR3 nucleotide sequence: TGTGCCAGCAGTTCCCCGACAGGGGGGCTATCCGGCTACACCTTC. Translated: CASSSPTGGLSGYTF. The gene calls are TRBV27 and TRBJ1-2; 9 bases are shared with TRBD1. Germline V gene data show CDR1 as MNHEY and CDR2 as SMNVEV (reference sequence). The CDR3 is made up of 15 amino acids. J gave up 8 bases and V 4 bases, and 11 bases lay outside the gene matches.